Listed here are 12 T cell receptor beta chains from one sample, sequenced in a study of memory CD4+ T cells and cytomegalovirus serostatus (dated by TCRdb to the late 2010s). Receptor libraries were prepared by the immunoSEQ multiplex PCR assay. TCRdb mirrors the immuneACCESS table, restricted to in-frame sequences. Some clones are absent from its copies; in checked studies, under half trace to an unresolved V gene, and the reason for the others is unknown. For this sample the table gives around 41,000 clones, of which about three quarters were detected only once. The ten top clones hold under 6.5% of the sample. A FACSAria II was used to sort memory CD4+ T cells, defined as single viable CD3+CD4+CD8-CD45RO+ cells. Sequenced material: memory CD4+ T cells from blood. The receptor source for this set is an adult in good health and CMV-seronegative.

This sequence joins TRBV5-1 and TRBJ2-2; D uncertain. V was cut by 1 base and J by 3 bases, with 7 bases left in between. CDR3 length equals 14 residues. Germline V gene lookup returns CDR1 SGHRS and CDR2 YFSETQ. The CDR3 reads CASSLSLDTGELFF. Written as DNA, the CDR3 is TGCGCCAGCAGCTTGAGTTTGGACACCGGGGAGCTGTTTTTT.

This clone was seen only once. The gene calls are TRBV30 and TRBJ1-3, with D perhaps TRBD1 (5 bases). The CDR3 contains 12 residues. Trimming took off 8 bases at V and 1 base at J, with 9 bases between the two ends. CDR1 GTSNPN and CDR2 SVGIG come from the germline V gene (reference sequence). The CDR3 sequence: CALRGSGNTIYF. The CDR3, as DNA: TGTGCCCTACGGGGGTCTGGAAACACCATATATTTT.

This chain uses TRBV5-4 with TRBJ2-7; 9 bases fit TRBD1. V was pared by 0 bases and J by 5 bases, with 9 bases of the junction left unmatched. Germline-derived CDR1 and CDR2 are SGHNT and YYREEE (reference sequence). The CDR3 runs 16 residues. The CDR3 nucleotides read TGTGCCAGCAGCTTGGCCCCGGGACAGGGTATAGACGAGCAGTACTTC. This sequence encodes CASSLAPGQGIDEQYF.

This clone was recorded once. J is TRBJ2-5 and V is TRBV5-4; TRBD2 is a possible D gene (6 bases). Germline V gene sequence: CDR1 SGHNT, CDR2 YYREEE (reference sequence). The CDR3 is made up of 15 amino acids. With 0 bases removed from V and 5 bases from J, the gap between germline ends came to 14 bases. The CDR3 DNA reads as TGTGCCAGCAGCTTGGGCGGGGCAGGGTTGGAGACCCAGTACTTC. Its protein product is CASSLGGAGLETQYF.

Only one count was recorded for this clone. The genes are TRBV28 and TRBJ1-2; D perhaps matches TRBD1 (5 bases). There are 12 residues in the CDR3. Trimming removed 6 bases from V and 5 bases from J, with 10 bases in between. CDR1 is MDHEN and CDR2 is SYDVKM in the germline V gene. The CDR3 DNA sequence: TGTGCCAGCAGGCCCGGGGGGTATGGCTACACCTTC. Amino acids: CASRPGGYGYTF.

The chain recombines TRBV5-5 with TRBJ2-3; 8 positions agree with TRBD1. The germline gives CDR1 SGHKS, CDR2 YYEKEE (reference sequence). V shed 0 bases and J 4 bases; nucleotides not matched to a gene: 7. The CDR3 covers 16 residues. The CDR3 reads CASSLATGARADTQYF. As DNA, the CDR3 is TGTGCCAGCAGCTTGGCGACAGGGGCCCGGGCAGATACGCAGTATTTT.

The V call is TRBV7-2, the J call TRBJ1-2; 7 bases are shared with TRBD1. The V and J ends lost 4 bases and 9 bases, in that order; junction bases with no gene match: 11. CDR1 and CDR2 (germline): SGHTA, FQGNSA. The CDR3 totals 14 residues. CDR3 bases: TGTGCCAGCAGCTACCGACAGGGCTCTTTTAGCTACACCTTC. Translation gives CASSYRQGSFSYTF.

V gene TRBV7-2 combines with J gene TRBJ1-6; a possible D gene is TRBD1 (5 bases). The CDR3 runs to 14 residues. Per germline, CDR1 SGHTA and CDR2 FQGNSA. Deletions cut 4 bases from V and 7 bases from J, with 11 bases between. In DNA form, the CDR3 reads TGTGCCAGCAGCTCACTCAGGGAAAATTCACCCCTCCACTTT. It is translated as CASSSLRENSPLHF.

This clone is a singleton in its sample. The chain links TRBV6-6 to TRBJ2-1; 8 positions agree with TRBD2. J was trimmed by 0 bases and V by 6 bases; bases with no gene match: 4. The CDR3 has 15 amino acids. Germline lookup yields CDR1 MNHNY and CDR2 SVGAGI (reference sequence). The CDR3 nucleotides are TGTGCCAGCAGCTCAAGCGGGAGCTCCTACAATGAGCAGTTCTTC. It encodes CASSSSGSSYNEQFF.

V usage is TRBV9 and J usage is TRBJ2-3; D is possibly TRBD1 (6 bases). In germline, CDR1 is SGDLS, CDR2 YYNGEE. V shed 0 bases and J shed 1 base, with 9 bases lying between them. This CDR3 contains 15 residues. The CDR3 is CASSVGPGGTDTQYF. CDR3 sequence (DNA): TGTGCCAGCAGCGTAGGTCCAGGGGGCACAGATACGCAGTATTTT.

The chain uses TRBV7-3 and TRBJ1-2; D might be TRBD1 (6 bases). The V gene lost 2 bases and the J gene lost 9 bases, with 13 bases spanning the gap. The CDR3 is made up of 13 amino acids. Germline-derived CDR1 and CDR2 are SGHTA and FQGTGA. CDR3 DNA sequence: TGTGCCAGCAGCTTACGGCCAGGGGTTAGCTACACCTTC. It is translated as CASSLRPGVSYTF.

V gene TRBV6-1 combines with J gene TRBJ2-7; D gene uncertain. The ends were cut back, 2 bases at V and 0 bases at J, with 11 bases in the middle. The CDR3 runs 15 residues. Per germline, CDR1 MNHNS and CDR2 SASEGT. CDR3 DNA sequence: TGTGCCAGCAGTGAAAAGGCTAGGGACTCCTACGAGCAGTACTTC. Protein sequence: CASSEKARDSYEQYF.